Listed here are 24 T cell receptor beta chains from one sample, sequenced in a study of T cell changes during pregnancy in multiple sclerosis. Profiling relied on immunoSEQ multiplex PCR, and the TCRdb table lists in-frame clones only, not all of them. The sample has fewer than 70,000 clones, roughly 87% seen once. This specimen consisted of peripheral blood, obtained in the first trimester of pregnancy. These receptors were collected from a female donor with multiple sclerosis, enrolled in a pregnancy study.

The chain links TRBV11-2 to TRBJ2-1; 7 nucleotides agree with TRBD2. The CDR3 loop spans 13 amino acids. The V gene end was trimmed by 1 base and the J gene end by 7 bases; junction bases not matched to a gene: 1. Germline CDR1 reads SGHAT; CDR2 reads FQNNGV. CDR3: CASSLGTRNEQFF. The CDR3 DNA follows: TGTGCCAGCAGCTTAGGGACTAGGAATGAGCAGTTCTTC.

The chain is built from TRBV6-6 and TRBJ2-7, with no clear D. The germline CDR1 and CDR2 sequences are MNHNY and SVGAGI (reference sequence). V was clipped by 0 bases and J by 3 bases, with 9 bases between them. The CDR3 covers 14 residues. The CDR3 spells CASSYSGTFYEQYF. The CDR3 region has the DNA TGTGCCAGCAGTTACTCGGGCACCTTCTACGAGCAGTACTTC.

V is TRBV11-3 and J is TRBJ2-1; weak D call: TRBD2 (5 bases). The germline CDR1 and CDR2 sequences are SGHNT and YENEEA. The V end was cut by 5 bases, the J end by 6 bases, with 11 bases between. The CDR3 has 13 residues. CDR3 sequence: CASSLAFRNEQFF. The CDR3, as DNA: TGTGCCAGCAGCCTAGCTTTCCGCAATGAGCAGTTCTTC.

The chain employs TRBV6-1 and TRBJ2-7; D is unclear. The ends were cut back, 3 bases at V and 3 bases at J, with 9 bases in the middle. This CDR3 has 13 amino acids. Germline values: CDR1 MNHNS, CDR2 SASEGT. CDR3 nucleotide sequence: TGTGCCAGCAGTGATATTAGTGGCTACGAGCAGTACTTC. Its translation: CASSDISGYEQYF.

This chain links TRBV19 with TRBJ2-1; 10 nucleotides align to TRBD2. The ends lost 3 bases at V and 10 bases at J; junction bases unmatched: 6. Germline loops: CDR1 LNHDA, CDR2 SQIVND (reference sequence). The CDR3 sequence is 14 residues long. The CDR3 nucleotides are TGTGCCAGTAGTATGACTAGCGGGCTGTCGGAGCAGTTCTTC. Translation gives CASSMTSGLSEQFF.

This chain uses TRBV13 with TRBJ1-2; D not certain. CDR1 is PRHDT, CDR2 FYEKMQ, per germline (reference sequence). This CDR3 spans 13 amino acids. Trimming took 4 bases from V and 2 from J, leaving 8 bases between them. CDR3 sequence: CASSSGLNYGYTF. In DNA form, the CDR3 reads TGTGCCAGCAGCTCCGGACTAAACTATGGCTACACCTTC.

This chain links TRBV4-3 with TRBJ1-2, with unresolved D. The CDR3 spans 14 residues. Trimming pared 0 bases from V and 4 bases from J, leaving 9 bases between. Germline CDR1 is LGHNA and CDR2 is YSLEER. The CDR3 coding sequence is TGCGCCAGCAGCCAAGACGGGTTCGCCTATGGCTACACCTTC. It codes for CASSQDGFAYGYTF.

This chain connects TRBV4-3 to TRBJ1-2; D possibly corresponds to TRBD1 (6 bases). The CDR3 runs to 13 residues. Germline lookup yields CDR1 LGHNA and CDR2 YSLEER. V was trimmed by 5 bases and J by 5 bases, leaving 12 bases between them. The CDR3 DNA reads as TGCGCCAGCAGCAAGGACAGAGTTTATGGCTACACCTTC. As protein: CASSKDRVYGYTF.

The gene calls are TRBV7-9 and TRBJ1-2; D call uncertain. Deletions cut 5 bases from V and 4 bases from J, with 14 bases between. The CDR3 is made up of 14 amino acids. Germline V gene lookup returns CDR1 SEHNR and CDR2 FQNEAQ (reference sequence). The CDR3 DNA is TGTGCCAGCAGCCCGGCCGGGTTAAGCTATGGCTACACCTTC. Translating gives CASSPAGLSYGYTF.

The chain is built from TRBV7-7 and TRBJ2-1; maybe TRBD2 (6 bases). Germline V gene data show CDR1 as SSHAT and CDR2 as FNYEAQ (reference sequence). Trimming stripped 1 base from V and 8 bases from J, with 15 bases between. The CDR3 runs 15 residues. Here the CDR3 reads CASSLVGGARDEQFF. The DNA for the CDR3 is TGTGCCAGCAGCTTAGTCGGAGGGGCCCGGGATGAGCAGTTCTTC. Combining the CDR3 with reference TRBV7-7 and TRBJ2-1 gives the whole variable domain GAGVSQSPRYKVTKRGQDVTLRCDPISSHATLYWYQQALGQGPEFLTYFNYEAQPDKSGLPSDRFSAERPEGSISTLTIQRTEQRDSAMYRCASSLVGGARDEQFFGPGTRLTVL.

The chain uses TRBV7-6 and TRBJ1-1, with 7 nucleotides matching TRBD1. The germline V gene encodes CDR1 SGHVS and CDR2 FNYEAQ. CDR3 length: 14 amino acids. J gave up 1 base and V 5 bases, and 4 bases lay outside the gene matches. The CDR3 region has the DNA TGTGCCAGCAGCAGAACAGGGGCGAACACTGAAGCTTTCTTT. Translation: CASSRTGANTEAFF. The full variable domain, completed using reference TRBV7-6 and TRBJ1-1, is GAGVSQSPRYKVTKRGQDVALRCDPISGHVSLYWYRQALGQGPEFLTYFNYEAQQDKSGLPNDRFSAERPEGSISTLTIQRTEQRDSAMYRCASSRTGANTEAFFGQGTRLTVV.

The chain uses TRBV7-3 and TRBJ2-2; 7 bases are shared with TRBD1. The length of the CDR3 is 16 residues. Germline V gene lookup returns CDR1 SGHTA and CDR2 FQGTGA. The V and J ends lost 5 bases and 0 bases, in that order; junction bases with no gene match: 6. In nucleotides, the CDR3 is TGTGCCAGCAGCCTGGACAGGTCATCGAACACCGGGGAGCTGTTTTTT. It encodes CASSLDRSSNTGELFF. Full variable domain (outside the CDR3, taken from reference TRBV7-3 and TRBJ2-2): GAGVSQTPSNKVTEKGKYVELRCDPISGHTALYWYRQSLGQGPEFLIYFQGTGAADDSGLPNDRFFAVRPEGSVSTLKIQRTERGDSAVYLCASSLDRSSNTGELFFGEGSRLTVL.

This chain uses TRBV4-2 with TRBJ1-1, with no clear D. The CDR3 spans 14 residues. Trimming pared 1 base from V and 1 base from J, leaving 7 bases between. Germline CDR1 and CDR2: LGHNA and YNFKEQ. The CDR3 sequence: CASSQAQKNTEAFF. Here the CDR3 DNA reads TGTGCCAGCAGCCAAGCACAGAAGAACACTGAAGCTTTCTTT.

This rearrangement joins TRBV7-3 to TRBJ2-2; 7 nucleotides line up with TRBD2. Germline V gene data show CDR1 as SGHTA and CDR2 as FQGTGA. The CDR3 runs to 16 residues. V shed 5 bases, J shed 7 bases, and the junction held 13 bases outside the gene matches. The CDR3 sequence: CASSRFGRGSVGELFF. The CDR3 nucleotides are TGTGCCAGCAGCCGCTTCGGGCGGGGGTCGGTCGGGGAGCTGTTTTTT.

The chain combines TRBV6-5 with TRBJ1-1, with a possible D match to TRBD1 (5 bases). V lost 2 bases and J 4 bases, leaving 14 bases between the germline ends. Germline V gene sequence: CDR1 MNHEY, CDR2 SVGAGI. CDR3 length equals 15 residues. CDR3: CASSYGLAGGTEAFF. In DNA form, the CDR3 reads TGTGCCAGCAGTTACGGTCTCGCCGGGGGCACTGAAGCTTTCTTT.

The chain employs TRBV29-1 and TRBJ1-4; 7 bases are shared with TRBD1. Germline V gene data show CDR1 as SQVTM and CDR2 as ANQGSEA. J lost 11 bases, V lost 4 bases, and 7 bases had no gene match. This CDR3 region has 12 residues. CDR3 protein: CSVGALQGKLFF. Here the CDR3 DNA reads TGCAGCGTTGGTGCCCTACAGGGGAAACTGTTTTTT.

This clone is medium-sized. The genes are TRBV5-5 and TRBJ1-3; tentatively, D is TRBD1 (6 bases). V was trimmed by 4 bases and J by 0 bases, leaving 14 bases between them. In germline, CDR1 is SGHKS, CDR2 YYEKEE (reference sequence). The CDR3 sequence is 16 residues long. In DNA form, the CDR3 reads TGTGCCAGCAGCGCACAGGGACCTTCCTCTGGAAACACCATATATTTT. Its protein product is CASSAQGPSSGNTIYF. The complete variable domain, with remaining parts taken from reference TRBV5-5 and TRBJ1-3, reads DAGVTQSPTHLIKTRGQQVTLRCSPISGHKSVSWYQQVLGQGPQFIFQYYEKEERGRGNFPDRFSARQFPNYSSELNVNALLLGDSALYLCASSAQGPSSGNTIYFGEGSWLTVV.

A few counts support this clone. This sequence joins TRBV30 and TRBJ1-1; D gene ambiguous. CDR1 and CDR2 from the germline V gene are GTSNPN and SVGIG (reference sequence). The CDR3 has 11 amino acids. CDR3 loop: CASGRGTEAFF. The CDR3 bases are TGTGCAAGCGGACGGGGCACTGAAGCTTTCTTT.

This clone was counted once. The gene calls are TRBV12-5 and TRBJ2-1; 8 bases line up with TRBD2. After removal of 1 base from V and 8 bases from J, the junction contained 7 bases not matched to a gene. The CDR3 has 15 residues. The germline CDR1 and CDR2 sequences are LGHNT and FRNRAP. CDR3 in amino acids: CASGLGAGGNDEQFF. The CDR3 DNA reads TGTGCTAGTGGTTTGGGGGCGGGAGGTAATGATGAGCAGTTCTTC.

This chain links TRBV11-2 with TRBJ1-2, with 10 bases fitting TRBD1. The CDR3 is 15 residues long. V shed 3 bases, J shed 8 bases, and the junction held 9 bases outside the gene matches. Germline V gives CDR1 SGHAT, CDR2 FQNNGV. Here the CDR3 reads CASSLPGTGVRGYTF. Written as DNA, the CDR3 is TGTGCCAGCAGCTTGCCCGGGACAGGGGTACGAGGCTACACCTTC.

The V call is TRBV5-4, the J call TRBJ2-6; D is perhaps TRBD1 (5 bases). CDR3 size: 15 residues. Germline lookup yields CDR1 SGHNT and CDR2 YYREEE (reference sequence). With 7 bases removed from V and 3 bases from J, the gap between germline ends came to 14 bases. The CDR3 protein is CASSTDLFGANVLTF. In nucleotides, the CDR3 is TGTGCCAGCTCGACAGATCTCTTTGGGGCCAACGTCCTGACTTTC.

The genes are TRBV21-1 and TRBJ2-5; the table's D call, TRBD1, has no DNA check behind it. TRBV21-1 is designated a pseudogene. This CDR3 has 13 residues. The CDR3 region is CASSSDIAGTQYF. The CDR3 nucleotides are TGTGCCAGCAGCAGCGACATCGCCGGGACCCAGTACTTC.

This clone was detected only once. This CDR3 reads CAISAGMNTEAFF. In DNA form, the CDR3 reads TGTGCCATCAGCGCAGGGATGAACACTGAAGCTTTCTTT. The V and J genes are TRBV10-3 and TRBJ1-1, with D perhaps TRBD1 (5 bases). CDR1 is ENHRY, CDR2 SYGVKD, per germline. Between the trimmed V and J ends, which lost 6 bases and 0 bases, there was a span of 8 bases. The CDR3 has 13 residues.

V usage is TRBV21-1 and J usage is TRBJ1-1; TRBD1 is taken as the D call from the table, unchecked against the DNA. TRBV21-1 is a recognized pseudogene. The CDR3 spans 14 residues. The CDR3 DNA reads as TGTGCCAGCAGCAAAAATCCAGGGAACACTGAAGCTTTCTTT. Translation gives CASSKNPGNTEAFF.